This T cell receptor (beta chain) originates from a study of OX40 agonist ivuxolimab in advanced cancers. General study points: CD4+ and CD8+ blood T cells expanded clonally by week 6 at 0.1 to 3.0 mg/kg.

This clone showed up just once. Its cognate antigen is unknown. The CDR3 sequence is 16 residues long. Germline V gene data show CDR1 as MNHEY and CDR2 as SVGAGI. Trimming shortened V by 0 bases and J by 2 bases, and 11 bases separated the two germline ends. The method was immunoSEQ multiplex PCR; TCRdb's version includes in-frame clones alone and lacks a portion of them. The top ten hold under 0.4% of the sample, which has more than 75,000 clones, about nine tenths seen once. The chain recombines TRBV6-5 with TRBJ2-1; D is ambiguous. The TCR comes from an adult with an advanced solid tumor such as melanoma, head and neck, liver or kidney cancer. Sequenced here: CD4+ or CD8+ T cells sorted from blood, sampled in a trial of the OX40 agonist ivuxolimab. This CDR3 is CASSYSATRPYNEQFF. In nucleotides, the CDR3 is TGTGCCAGCAGTTACTCTGCGACAAGGCCCTACAATGAGCAGTTCTTC.